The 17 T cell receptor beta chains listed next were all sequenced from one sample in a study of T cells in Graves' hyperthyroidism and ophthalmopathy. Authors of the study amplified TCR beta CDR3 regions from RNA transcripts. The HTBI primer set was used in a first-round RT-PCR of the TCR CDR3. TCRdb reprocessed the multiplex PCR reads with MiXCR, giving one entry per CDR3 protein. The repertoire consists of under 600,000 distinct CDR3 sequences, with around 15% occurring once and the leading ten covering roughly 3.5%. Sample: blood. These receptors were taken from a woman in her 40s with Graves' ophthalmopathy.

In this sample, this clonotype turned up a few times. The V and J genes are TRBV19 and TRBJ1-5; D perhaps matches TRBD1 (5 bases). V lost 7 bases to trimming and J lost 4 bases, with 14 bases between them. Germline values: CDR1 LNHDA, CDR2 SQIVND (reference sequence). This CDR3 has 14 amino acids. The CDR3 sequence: CASKPGRFNQPQHF. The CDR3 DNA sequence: TGTGCCAGTAAACCGGGACGGTTTAATCAGCCCCAGCATTTT.

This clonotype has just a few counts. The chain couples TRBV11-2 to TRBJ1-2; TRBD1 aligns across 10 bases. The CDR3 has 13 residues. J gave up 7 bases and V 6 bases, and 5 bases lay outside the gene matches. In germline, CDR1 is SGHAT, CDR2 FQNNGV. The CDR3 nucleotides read TGTGCCAGCAGGGATGGGACAGGGGTTGGCTACACCTTC. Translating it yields CASRDGTGVGYTF.

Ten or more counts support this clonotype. The CDR3 coding sequence is TGCGCCAGCAGCTTGGTGGCGGTTTCCACAGATACGCAGTATTTT. Its translation is CASSLVAVSTDTQYF. The chain carries TRBV5-1 and TRBJ2-3, with unresolved D. Germline-derived CDR1 and CDR2 are SGHRS and YFSETQ. Trimming shortened V by 0 bases and J by 2 bases, and 10 bases separated the two germline ends. This CDR3 spans 15 amino acids.

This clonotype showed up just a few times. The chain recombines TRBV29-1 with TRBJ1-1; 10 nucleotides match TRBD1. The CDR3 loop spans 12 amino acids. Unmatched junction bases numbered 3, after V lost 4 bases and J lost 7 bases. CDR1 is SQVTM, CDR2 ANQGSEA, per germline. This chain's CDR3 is CSVGDRGLEAFF. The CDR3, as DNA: TGCAGCGTTGGAGACAGGGGGCTTGAAGCTTTCTTT.

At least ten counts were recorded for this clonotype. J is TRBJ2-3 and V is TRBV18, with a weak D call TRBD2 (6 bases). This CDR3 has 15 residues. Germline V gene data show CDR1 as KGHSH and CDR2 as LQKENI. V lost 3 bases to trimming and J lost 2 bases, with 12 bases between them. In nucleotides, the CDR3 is TGTGCCAGCTCACCTTACGGGGGAACCACAGATACGCAGTATTTT. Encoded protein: CASSPYGGTTDTQYF.

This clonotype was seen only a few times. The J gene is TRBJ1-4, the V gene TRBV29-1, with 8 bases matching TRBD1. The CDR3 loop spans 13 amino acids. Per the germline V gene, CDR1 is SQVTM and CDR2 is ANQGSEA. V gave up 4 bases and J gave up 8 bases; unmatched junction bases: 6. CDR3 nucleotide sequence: TGCAGCGTTGGAGGTGGACAGGGAGAAAAACTGTTTTTT. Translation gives CSVGGGQGEKLFF.

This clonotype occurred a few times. The CDR3 is CASSEGGGADGYTF. The CDR3, as DNA: TGTGCCAGCAGTGAAGGAGGGGGCGCGGATGGCTACACCTTC. This chain uses TRBV6-1 with TRBJ1-2, with 7 bases fitting TRBD1. The CDR3 length is 14 residues. Germline V gene lookup returns CDR1 MNHNS and CDR2 SASEGT. V trimming: 1 base; J trimming: 6 bases; junction bases outside the gene matches: 5.

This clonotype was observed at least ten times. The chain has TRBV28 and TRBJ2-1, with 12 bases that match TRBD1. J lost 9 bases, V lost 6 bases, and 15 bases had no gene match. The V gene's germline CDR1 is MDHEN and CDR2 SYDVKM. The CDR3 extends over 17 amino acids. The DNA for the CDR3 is TGTGCCAGCAGCGGTACTCCGGGGACGGGACAGGGGGCTGAGCAGTTCTTC. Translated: CASSGTPGTGQGAEQFF.

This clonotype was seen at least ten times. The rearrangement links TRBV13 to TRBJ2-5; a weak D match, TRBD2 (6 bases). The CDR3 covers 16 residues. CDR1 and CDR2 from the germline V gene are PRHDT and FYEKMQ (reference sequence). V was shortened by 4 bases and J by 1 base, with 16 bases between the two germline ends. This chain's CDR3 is CASSSRAGQAQETQYF. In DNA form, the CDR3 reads TGTGCCAGCAGCTCTCGGGCGGGGCAGGCCCAAGAGACCCAGTACTTC.

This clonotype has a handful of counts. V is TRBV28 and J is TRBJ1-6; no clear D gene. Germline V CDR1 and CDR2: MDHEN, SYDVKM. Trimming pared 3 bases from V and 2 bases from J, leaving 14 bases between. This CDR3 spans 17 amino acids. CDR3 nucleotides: TGTGCCAGCAGTTTCGTGTACAGCCGGACCTATAATTCACCCCTCCACTTT. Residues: CASSFVYSRTYNSPLHF.

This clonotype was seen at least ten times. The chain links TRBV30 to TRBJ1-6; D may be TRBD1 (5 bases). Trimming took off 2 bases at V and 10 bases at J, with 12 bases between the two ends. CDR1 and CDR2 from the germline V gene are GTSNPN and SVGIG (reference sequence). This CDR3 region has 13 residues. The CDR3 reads CAWSRQGASPLHF. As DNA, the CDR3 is TGTGCCTGGAGTAGGCAGGGAGCCTCACCCCTCCACTTT.

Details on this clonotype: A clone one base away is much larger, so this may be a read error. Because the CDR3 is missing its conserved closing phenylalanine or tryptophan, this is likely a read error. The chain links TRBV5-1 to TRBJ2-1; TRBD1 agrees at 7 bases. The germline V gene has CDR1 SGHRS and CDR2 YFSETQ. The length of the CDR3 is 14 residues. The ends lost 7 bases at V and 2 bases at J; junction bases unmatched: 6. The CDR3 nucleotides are TGCGCCAGCGGCCCGGGACAGACCTACAATGAGCAGTTCTCC. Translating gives CASGPGQTYNEQFS.

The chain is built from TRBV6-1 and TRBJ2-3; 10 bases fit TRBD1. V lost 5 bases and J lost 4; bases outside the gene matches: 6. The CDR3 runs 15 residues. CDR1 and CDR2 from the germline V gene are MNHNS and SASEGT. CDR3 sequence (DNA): TGTGCCAGCAGTCGGGACAGGGGAGGGGCAGATACGCAGTATTTT. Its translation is CASSRDRGGADTQYF.

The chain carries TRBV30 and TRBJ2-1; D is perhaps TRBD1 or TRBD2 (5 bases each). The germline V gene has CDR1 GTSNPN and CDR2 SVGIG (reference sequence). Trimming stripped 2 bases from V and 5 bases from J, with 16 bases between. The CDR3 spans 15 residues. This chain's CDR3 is CAWSIPRARDNEQFF. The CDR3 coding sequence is TGTGCCTGGAGTATCCCCAGGGCGCGGGACAATGAGCAGTTCTTC.

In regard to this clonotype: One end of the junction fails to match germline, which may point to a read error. CDR3 residues: CAGSPGQGGQPQHF. The CDR3 DNA reads TGTGCCGGCAGCCCCGGGCAGGGAGGTCAGCCCCAGCATTTT. V gene TRBV6-1 combines with J gene TRBJ1-5, with a tentative D call TRBD1 (5 bases). The CDR3 loop spans 14 amino acids. The germline V gene encodes CDR1 MNHNS and CDR2 SASEGT.

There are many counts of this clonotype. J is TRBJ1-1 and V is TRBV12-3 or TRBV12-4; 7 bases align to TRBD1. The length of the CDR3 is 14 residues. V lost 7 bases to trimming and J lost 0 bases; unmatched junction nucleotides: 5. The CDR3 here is CASTRTGLNTEAFF. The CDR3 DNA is TGTGCCAGCACCCGGACAGGCCTGAACACTGAAGCTTTCTTT.

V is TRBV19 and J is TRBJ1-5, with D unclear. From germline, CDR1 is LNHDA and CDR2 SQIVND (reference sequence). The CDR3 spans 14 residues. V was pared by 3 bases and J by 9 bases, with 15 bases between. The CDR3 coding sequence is TGTGCCAGTAGTATTGATTCGCCCGCTGGGCCCCAGCATTTT. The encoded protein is CASSIDSPAGPQHF.